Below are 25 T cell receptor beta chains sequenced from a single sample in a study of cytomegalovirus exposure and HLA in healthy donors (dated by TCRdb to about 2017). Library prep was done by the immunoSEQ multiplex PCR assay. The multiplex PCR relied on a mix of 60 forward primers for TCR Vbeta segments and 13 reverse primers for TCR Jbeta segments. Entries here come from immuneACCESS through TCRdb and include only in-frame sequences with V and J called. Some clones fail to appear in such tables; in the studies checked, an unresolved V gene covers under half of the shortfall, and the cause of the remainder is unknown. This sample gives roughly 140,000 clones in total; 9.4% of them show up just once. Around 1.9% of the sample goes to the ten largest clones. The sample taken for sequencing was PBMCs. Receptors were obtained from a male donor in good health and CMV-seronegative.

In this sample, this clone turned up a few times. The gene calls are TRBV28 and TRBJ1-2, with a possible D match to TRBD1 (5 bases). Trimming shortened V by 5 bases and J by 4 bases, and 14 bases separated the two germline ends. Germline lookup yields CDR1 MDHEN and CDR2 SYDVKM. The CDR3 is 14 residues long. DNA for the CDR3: TGTGCCAGCAGTACCCCGGGGGATACCTATGGCTACACCTTC. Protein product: CASSTPGDTYGYTF.

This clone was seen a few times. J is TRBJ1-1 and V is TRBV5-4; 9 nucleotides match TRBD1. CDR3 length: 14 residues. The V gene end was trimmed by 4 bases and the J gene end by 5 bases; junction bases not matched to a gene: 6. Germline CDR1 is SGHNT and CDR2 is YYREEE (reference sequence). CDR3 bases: TGTGCCAGCAGCCCAGGGACAGGGAGGACTGAAGCTTTCTTT. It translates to CASSPGTGRTEAFF.

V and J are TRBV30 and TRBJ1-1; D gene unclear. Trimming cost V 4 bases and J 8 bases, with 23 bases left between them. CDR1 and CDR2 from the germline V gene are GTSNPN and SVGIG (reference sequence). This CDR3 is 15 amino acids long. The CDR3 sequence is CAWILPGLTETEAFF. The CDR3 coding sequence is TGTGCCTGGATTCTCCCCGGGTTGACGGAAACAGAAGCTTTCTTT.

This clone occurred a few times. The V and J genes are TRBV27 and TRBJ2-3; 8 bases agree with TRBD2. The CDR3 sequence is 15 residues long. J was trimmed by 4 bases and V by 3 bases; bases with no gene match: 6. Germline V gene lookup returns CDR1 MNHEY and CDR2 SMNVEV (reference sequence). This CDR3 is CASSFGPGGADTQYF. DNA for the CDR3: TGTGCCAGCAGTTTCGGTCCGGGAGGGGCAGATACGCAGTATTTT.

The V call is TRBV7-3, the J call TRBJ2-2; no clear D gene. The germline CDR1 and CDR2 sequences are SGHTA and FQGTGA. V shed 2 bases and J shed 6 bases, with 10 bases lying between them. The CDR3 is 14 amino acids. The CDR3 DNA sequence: TGTGCCAGCAGCTTATTACCAAGCTCCGGGGAGCTGTTTTTT. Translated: CASSLLPSSGELFF.

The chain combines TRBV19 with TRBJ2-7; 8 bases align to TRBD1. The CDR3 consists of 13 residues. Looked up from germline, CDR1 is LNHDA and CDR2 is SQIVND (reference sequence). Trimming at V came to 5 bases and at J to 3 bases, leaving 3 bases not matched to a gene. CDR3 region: CASSFGQGYEQYF. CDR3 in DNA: TGTGCCAGTAGTTTCGGACAGGGCTACGAGCAGTACTTC.

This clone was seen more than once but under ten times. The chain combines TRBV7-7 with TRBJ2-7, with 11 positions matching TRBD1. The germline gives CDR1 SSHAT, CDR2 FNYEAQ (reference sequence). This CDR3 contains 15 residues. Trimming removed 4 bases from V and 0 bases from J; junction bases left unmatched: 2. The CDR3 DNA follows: TGTGCCAGCAGCTCAGGACAGGGGGCCTCCTACGAGCAGTACTTC. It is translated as CASSSGQGASYEQYF.

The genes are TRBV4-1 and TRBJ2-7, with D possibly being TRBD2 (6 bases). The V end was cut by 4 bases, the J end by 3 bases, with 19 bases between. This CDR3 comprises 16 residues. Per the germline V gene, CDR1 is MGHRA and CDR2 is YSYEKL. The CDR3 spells CASSLYPGSVGYEQYF. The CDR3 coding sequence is TGCGCCAGCAGCCTCTATCCCGGGAGTGTAGGCTACGAGCAGTACTTC.

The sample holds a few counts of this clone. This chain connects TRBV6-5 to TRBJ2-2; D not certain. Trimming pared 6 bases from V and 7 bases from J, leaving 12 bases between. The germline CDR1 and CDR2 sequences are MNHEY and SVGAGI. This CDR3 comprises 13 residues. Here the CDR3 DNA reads TGTGCCAGCAGCTTACCCCCGGGCGGGGAGCTGTTTTTT. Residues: CASSLPPGGELFF.

CDR3 sequence (DNA): TGTGCCAGCAGTAGAGGGACAGGGAGTCTTTTCTCCTACGAGCAGTACTTC. Its translation: CASSRGTGSLFSYEQYF. The chain links TRBV28 to TRBJ2-7; 9 bases align to TRBD1. CDR3 length equals 17 residues. CDR1 is MDHEN, CDR2 SYDVKM, per germline. V dropped 5 bases and J dropped 0; count of bases not matched to a gene: 11.

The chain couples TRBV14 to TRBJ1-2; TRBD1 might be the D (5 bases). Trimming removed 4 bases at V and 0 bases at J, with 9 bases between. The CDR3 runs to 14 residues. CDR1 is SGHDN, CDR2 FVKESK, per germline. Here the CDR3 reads CASSPPGPNYGYTF. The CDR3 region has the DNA TGTGCCAGCAGCCCCCCAGGGCCTAACTATGGCTACACCTTC.

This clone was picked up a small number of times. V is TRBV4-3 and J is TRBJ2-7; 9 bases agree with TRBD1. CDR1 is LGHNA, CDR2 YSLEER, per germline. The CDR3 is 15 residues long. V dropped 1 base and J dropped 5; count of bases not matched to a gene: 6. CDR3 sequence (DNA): TGCGCCAGCAGCCAAGGGGACAGGGACATAAACGAGCAGTACTTC. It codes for CASSQGDRDINEQYF.

The CDR3 DNA reads TGTGCCAGCAACACCAGACAGGGGTTGGGGGAAGCTTTCTTT. Translated: CASNTRQGLGEAFF. The chain couples TRBV28 to TRBJ1-1; 8 bases map to TRBD1. This CDR3 has 14 residues. From germline, CDR1 is MDHEN and CDR2 SYDVKM. Trimming took 7 bases from V and 8 from J; bases not matched to a gene: 12.

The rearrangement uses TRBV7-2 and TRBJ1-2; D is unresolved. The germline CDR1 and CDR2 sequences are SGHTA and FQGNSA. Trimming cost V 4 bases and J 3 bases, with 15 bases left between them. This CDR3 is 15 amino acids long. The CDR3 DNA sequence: TGTGCCAGCAGCTCGTCAGGCAGGCTTCACTATGGCTACACCTTC. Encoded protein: CASSSSGRLHYGYTF.

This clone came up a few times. CDR3 amino acids: CASSVAMGSETQYF. The CDR3 DNA sequence: TGTGCCAGCAGCGTAGCTATGGGGAGCGAGACCCAGTACTTC. The chain is built from TRBV9 and TRBJ2-5; D might be TRBD2 (5 bases). The CDR3 consists of 14 residues. Looked up from germline, CDR1 is SGDLS and CDR2 is YYNGEE. V shed 0 bases and J shed 5 bases, with 11 bases lying between them.

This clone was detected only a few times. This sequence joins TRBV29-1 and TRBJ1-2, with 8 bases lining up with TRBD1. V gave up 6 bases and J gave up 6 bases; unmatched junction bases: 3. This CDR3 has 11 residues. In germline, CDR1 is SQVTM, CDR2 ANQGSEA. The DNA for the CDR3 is TGCAGCGTAACAGGGGGAAATGGCTACACCTTC. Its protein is CSVTGGNGYTF. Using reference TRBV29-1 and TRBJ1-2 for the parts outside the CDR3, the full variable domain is SAVISQKPSRDICQRGTSLTIQCQVDSQVTMMFWYRQQPGQSLTLIATANQGSEATYESGFVIDKFPISRPNLTFSTLTVSNMSPEDSSIYLCSVTGGNGYTFGSGTRLTVV.

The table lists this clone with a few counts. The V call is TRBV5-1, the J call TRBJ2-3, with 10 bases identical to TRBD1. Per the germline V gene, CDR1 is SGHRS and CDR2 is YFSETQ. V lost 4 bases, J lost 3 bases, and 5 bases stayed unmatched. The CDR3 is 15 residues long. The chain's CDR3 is CASSQDRGRTDTQYF. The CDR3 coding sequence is TGCGCCAGCAGCCAAGACAGGGGGCGGACAGATACGCAGTATTTT.

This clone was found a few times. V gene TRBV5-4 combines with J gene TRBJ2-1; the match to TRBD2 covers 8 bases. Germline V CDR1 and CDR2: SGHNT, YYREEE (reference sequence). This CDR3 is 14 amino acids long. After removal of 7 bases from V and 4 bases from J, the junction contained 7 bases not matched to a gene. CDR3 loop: CASRPASGYNEQFF. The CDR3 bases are TGTGCCAGCCGCCCGGCTAGCGGGTACAATGAGCAGTTCTTC.

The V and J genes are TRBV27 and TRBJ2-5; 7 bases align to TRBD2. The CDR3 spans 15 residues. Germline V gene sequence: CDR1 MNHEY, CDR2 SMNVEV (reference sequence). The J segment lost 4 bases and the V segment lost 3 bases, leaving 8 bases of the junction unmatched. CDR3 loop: CASSLETGGLETQYF. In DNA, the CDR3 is TGTGCCAGCAGTTTGGAGACGGGGGGTCTAGAGACCCAGTACTTC.

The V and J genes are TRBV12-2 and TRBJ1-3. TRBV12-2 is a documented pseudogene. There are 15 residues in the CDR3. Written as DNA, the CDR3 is TGTGCAAGTCGCCTTGGACTTTACTCTGGAAACACCATATATTTT. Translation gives CASRLGLYSGNTIYF.

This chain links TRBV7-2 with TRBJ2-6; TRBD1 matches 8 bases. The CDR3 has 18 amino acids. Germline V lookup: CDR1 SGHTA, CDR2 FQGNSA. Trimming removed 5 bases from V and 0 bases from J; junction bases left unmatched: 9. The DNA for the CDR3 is TGTGCCAGCAGCGTACTACCAGGACAGGGCTCTGGGGCCAACGTCCTGACTTTC. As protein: CASSVLPGQGSGANVLTF. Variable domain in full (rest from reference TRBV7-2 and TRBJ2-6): GAGVSQSPSNKVTEKGKDVELRCDPISGHTALYWYRQSLGQGLEFLIYFQGNSAPDKSGLPSDRFSAERTGGSVSTLTIQRTQQEDSAVYLCASSVLPGQGSGANVLTFGAGSRLTVL.

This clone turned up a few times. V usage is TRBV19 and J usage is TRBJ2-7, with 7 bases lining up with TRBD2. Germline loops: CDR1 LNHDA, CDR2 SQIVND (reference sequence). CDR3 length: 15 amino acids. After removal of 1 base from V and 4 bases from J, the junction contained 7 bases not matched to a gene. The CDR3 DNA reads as TGTGCCAGTAGTATAGGCCCGGGAGGAGGTTACGAGCAGTACTTC. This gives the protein CASSIGPGGGYEQYF. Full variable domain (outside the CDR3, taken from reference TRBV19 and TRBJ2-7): DGGITQSPKYLFRKEGQNVTLSCEQNLNHDAMYWYRQDPGQGLRLIYYSQIVNDFQKGDIAEGYSVSREKKESFPLTVTSAQKNPTAFYLCASSIGPGGGYEQYFGPGTRLTVT.

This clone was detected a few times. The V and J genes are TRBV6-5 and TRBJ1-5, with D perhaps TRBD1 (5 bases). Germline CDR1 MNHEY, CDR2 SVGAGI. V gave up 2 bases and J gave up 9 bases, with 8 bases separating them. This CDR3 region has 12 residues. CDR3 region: CASSYHGGPQHF. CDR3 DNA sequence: TGTGCCAGCAGTTACCACGGGGGGCCCCAGCATTTT.

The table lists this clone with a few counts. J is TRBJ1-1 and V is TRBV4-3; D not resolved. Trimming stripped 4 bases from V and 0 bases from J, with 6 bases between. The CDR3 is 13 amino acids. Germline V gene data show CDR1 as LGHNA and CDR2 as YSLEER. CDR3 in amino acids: CASSLSVNTEAFF. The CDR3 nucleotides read TGCGCCAGCAGCCTTTCAGTGAACACTGAAGCTTTCTTT.

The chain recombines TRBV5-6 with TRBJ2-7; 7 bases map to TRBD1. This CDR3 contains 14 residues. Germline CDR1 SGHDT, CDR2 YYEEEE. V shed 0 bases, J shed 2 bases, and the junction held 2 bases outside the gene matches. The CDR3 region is CASSLGQGAYEQYF. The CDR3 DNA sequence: TGTGCCAGCAGCTTGGGACAGGGAGCCTACGAGCAGTACTTC.